The rows below give T cell receptor beta chains drawn from one sample of a study of post-analysis software for immune sequencing data. TCRdb called the PCR reads again in MiXCR, with one record for every CDR3 protein. Of about 770,000 distinct CDR3 sequences detected, just over 45% appear once; the ten largest clones hold roughly 5%. Sequences were obtained from blood. The receptors derive from a girl aged 5-17 years with multiple sclerosis. Both conserved end residues are part of each CDR3. The D gene is left open where the match is weak. Only some rows state a clone size, as once, few, many or a class for expanded clones.

cdr3_aa: CSASGGSERVAFF; cdr3_nt: TGCAGTGCTAGTGGGGGGAGCGAACGAGTAGCTTTCTTT; j_call: TRBJ1-1; d_call: -; clone_size: -; v_call: TRBV20-1
cdr3_aa: CASWREGDEQYF; cdr3_nt: TGTGCCAGCTGGAGGGAGGGGGACGAGCAGTACTTC; j_call: TRBJ2-7; d_call: -; clone_size: -; v_call: TRBV12-3/TRBV12-4
cdr3_aa: CASSLGGYPYEQYF; cdr3_nt: TGTGCCAGCAGCTTAGGGGGTTACCCCTACGAGCAGTACTTC; j_call: TRBJ2-7; d_call: -; clone_size: -; v_call: TRBV7-2
cdr3_aa: CASSLFKNTEAFF; cdr3_nt: TGTGCCAGCAGCTTATTTAAGAACACTGAAGCTTTCTTT; j_call: TRBJ1-1; d_call: -; clone_size: -; v_call: TRBV7-2
cdr3_aa: CATSALTGWRTEAFF; cdr3_nt: TGTGCCACCAGTGCCCTAACAGGGTGGAGGACTGAAGCTTTCTTT; j_call: TRBJ1-1; d_call: -; clone_size: -; v_call: TRBV24-1
cdr3_aa: CASSQGWDPLYNEQFF; cdr3_nt: TGCGCCAGCAGCCAAGGGTGGGACCCTCTCTACAATGAGCAGTTCTTC; j_call: TRBJ2-1; d_call: -; clone_size: -; v_call: TRBV4-1
cdr3_aa: CSVTAGLAEVDTQYF; cdr3_nt: TGCAGTGTTACGGCGGGACTAGCGGAGGTAGATACGCAGTATTTT; j_call: TRBJ2-3; d_call: TRBD2; clone_size: few; v_call: TRBV20-1
cdr3_aa: CASSLWREENEQFF; cdr3_nt: TGTGCCAGCAGTTTATGGCGGGAAGAGAATGAGCAGTTCTTC; j_call: TRBJ2-1; d_call: -; clone_size: -; v_call: TRBV27
cdr3_aa: CASSQDLVRDTHHGANVLTF; cdr3_nt: TGTGCCAGCAGCCAAGATTTGGTGAGGGACACCCATCATGGGGCCAACGTCCTGACTTTC; j_call: TRBJ2-6; d_call: -; clone_size: few; v_call: TRBV3-1
cdr3_aa: CASSPDRIQETQYF; cdr3_nt: TGTGCCAGCAGTCCTGACAGAATCCAAGAGACCCAGTACTTC; j_call: TRBJ2-5; d_call: -; clone_size: -; v_call: TRBV6-5
cdr3_aa: CASSLDGSGYTF; cdr3_nt: TGCGCCAGCAGCCTAGACGGGAGTGGCTACACCTTC; j_call: TRBJ1-2; d_call: -; clone_size: -; v_call: TRBV4-1
cdr3_aa: CSATLTEDYSVTTNEQFF; cdr3_nt: TGCAGTGCTACCCTGACCGAGGATTATAGCGTAACAACCAATGAGCAGTTCTTC; j_call: TRBJ2-1; d_call: -; clone_size: once; v_call: TRBV20-1
cdr3_aa: CSVEDEAGWGYGYTF; cdr3_nt: TGCAGCGTTGAAGATGAAGCAGGGTGGGGCTATGGCTACACCTTC; j_call: TRBJ1-2; d_call: -; clone_size: -; v_call: TRBV29-1
cdr3_aa: CSVEWANVRTF; cdr3_nt: TGCAGCGTTGAATGGGCCAACGTCCGGACTTTC; j_call: TRBJ2-6; d_call: -; clone_size: few; v_call: TRBV29-1
cdr3_aa: CASRRTGAYEQYF; cdr3_nt: TGTGCCAGCAGACGGACGGGAGCCTACGAGCAGTACTTC; j_call: TRBJ2-7; d_call: -; clone_size: many; v_call: TRBV12-3/TRBV12-4
cdr3_aa: CASRMDSANYGYTF; cdr3_nt: TGTGCCAGCAGAATGGACAGCGCTAACTATGGCTACACCTTC; j_call: TRBJ1-2; d_call: -; clone_size: -; v_call: TRBV7-9
cdr3_aa: CASSLSLPRLATQDTQYF; cdr3_nt: TGTGCCAGCAGTTTATCCCTACCCCGACTAGCTACCCAAGATACGCAGTATTTT; j_call: TRBJ2-3; d_call: TRBD2; clone_size: -; v_call: TRBV27
cdr3_aa: CASSPWAASYEQYF; cdr3_nt: TGTGCCAGCAGCCCCTGGGCAGCCTCCTACGAGCAGTACTTC; j_call: TRBJ2-7; d_call: -; clone_size: few; v_call: TRBV7-2
cdr3_aa: CASSLTLEGEAFF; cdr3_nt: TGCGCCAGCAGCCTGACTCTCGAAGGTGAAGCTTTCTTT; j_call: TRBJ1-1; d_call: -; clone_size: few; v_call: TRBV5-1
cdr3_aa: CASSQETRTYNEQYF; cdr3_nt: TGCGCCAGCAGCCAAGAGACCCGGACCTACAATGAGCAGTACTTC; j_call: TRBJ2-7; d_call: -; clone_size: -; v_call: TRBV4-1
cdr3_aa: CASSSATGLGPQHF; cdr3_nt: TGTGCCAGCAGCTCCGCGACAGGGTTGGGGCCCCAGCATTTT; j_call: TRBJ1-5; d_call: TRBD1; clone_size: -; v_call: TRBV7-9
cdr3_aa: CASSQVSGDSSYNEQFF; cdr3_nt: TGCGCCAGCAGCCAAGTGTCCGGGGATAGCTCCTACAATGAGCAGTTCTTC; j_call: TRBJ2-1; d_call: -; clone_size: -; v_call: TRBV4-3
cdr3_aa: CASGKGLAPYNEQFF; cdr3_nt: TGCGCCAGCGGGAAGGGACTAGCACCCTACAATGAGCAGTTCTTC; j_call: TRBJ2-1; d_call: TRBD2; clone_size: -; v_call: TRBV5-1
cdr3_aa: CSVLQVNKNIQYF; cdr3_nt: TGCAGCGTTCTACAGGTTAACAAAAACATTCAGTACTTC; j_call: TRBJ2-4; d_call: -; clone_size: -; v_call: TRBV29-1
cdr3_aa: CASSLGTSGALYYEQYF; cdr3_nt: TGTGCCAGCAGCTTAGGGACTAGCGGGGCCCTATACTACGAGCAGTACTTC; j_call: TRBJ2-7; d_call: TRBD2; clone_size: -; v_call: TRBV7-6
cdr3_aa: CASSLRQEYSPLHF; cdr3_nt: TGTGCCAGCAGTTTACGACAGGAGTATTCACCCCTCCACTTT; j_call: TRBJ1-6; d_call: -; clone_size: -; v_call: TRBV12-3/TRBV12-4
cdr3_aa: CASSESHRGGYGYTF; cdr3_nt: TGCGCCAGCAGTGAGTCCCACAGGGGAGGCTATGGCTACACCTTC; j_call: TRBJ1-2; d_call: TRBD1; clone_size: once; v_call: TRBV10-2
cdr3_aa: CASSQGRLESPDTQYF; cdr3_nt: TGTGCCAGCAGCCAAGGGAGACTAGAGAGCCCAGATACGCAGTATTTT; j_call: TRBJ2-3; d_call: -; clone_size: -; v_call: TRBV4-2
cdr3_aa: CASSFDRGNTEAFF; cdr3_nt: TGCGCCAGCAGCTTTGACAGGGGGAACACTGAAGCTTTCTTT; j_call: TRBJ1-1; d_call: TRBD1; clone_size: -; v_call: TRBV5-1
cdr3_aa: CASSRTGLFQETQYF; cdr3_nt: TGTGCCAGCAGCCGAACCGGACTATTCCAAGAGACCCAGTACTTC; j_call: TRBJ2-5; d_call: -; clone_size: few; v_call: TRBV7-9
cdr3_aa: CSARDWGRVTEAFF; cdr3_nt: TGCAGTGCTAGAGATTGGGGCAGGGTCACTGAAGCTTTCTTT; j_call: TRBJ1-1; d_call: -; clone_size: once; v_call: TRBV20-1
cdr3_aa: CSARDGTGVGNQPQHF; cdr3_nt: TGCAGTGCTAGAGATGGCACAGGGGTAGGCAATCAGCCCCAGCATTTT; j_call: TRBJ1-5; d_call: TRBD1; clone_size: -; v_call: TRBV20-1
cdr3_aa: CASMGGRYEQYF; cdr3_nt: TGTGCCAGCATGGGGGGCAGGTACGAGCAGTACTTC; j_call: TRBJ2-7; d_call: -; clone_size: -; v_call: TRBV6-1
cdr3_aa: CASSRSAPSNQPQHF; cdr3_nt: TGTGCCAGCAGTAGATCCGCGCCTAGCAATCAGCCCCAGCATTTT; j_call: TRBJ1-5; d_call: -; clone_size: -; v_call: TRBV6-5
cdr3_aa: CASSAKTGGSGYTF; cdr3_nt: TGTGCCAGCAGTGCAAAAACAGGGGGCTCTGGCTACACCTTC; j_call: TRBJ1-2; d_call: TRBD1; clone_size: -; v_call: TRBV12-3/TRBV12-4
cdr3_aa: CASSLARGSPLHF; cdr3_nt: TGTGCCAGCAGCTTAGCGCGGGGTTCACCCCTCCACTTT; j_call: TRBJ1-6; d_call: -; clone_size: once; v_call: TRBV7-2
cdr3_aa: CATSDGGLDEQFF; cdr3_nt: TGTGCCACCAGTGACGGAGGACTCGATGAGCAGTTCTTC; j_call: TRBJ2-1; d_call: -; clone_size: -; v_call: TRBV24-1
cdr3_aa: CASSLSLTTNEKLFF; cdr3_nt: TGTGCCAGCAGTTTGAGCCTTACAACTAATGAAAAACTGTTTTTT; j_call: TRBJ1-4; d_call: -; clone_size: few; v_call: TRBV6-5
cdr3_aa: CASSQDYETGGYNEQFF; cdr3_nt: TGCGCCAGCAGCCAAGATTATGAGACGGGGGGATACAATGAGCAGTTCTTC; j_call: TRBJ2-1; d_call: TRBD2; clone_size: few; v_call: TRBV4-1
cdr3_aa: CASSDRGLSGYTF; cdr3_nt: TGTGCCAGCAGCGACAGGGGGCTGAGTGGCTACACCTTC; j_call: TRBJ1-2; d_call: TRBD1; clone_size: -; v_call: TRBV12-3/TRBV12-4
cdr3_aa: CASSYSLGRTAGEKLFF; cdr3_nt: TGTGCCAGCAGTTACTCTTTGGGCCGGACAGCGGGGGAAAAACTGTTTTTT; j_call: TRBJ1-4; d_call: -; clone_size: -; v_call: TRBV12-3/TRBV12-4
cdr3_aa: CASRAGELFF; cdr3_nt: TGTGCCAGCAGGGCCGGGGAGCTGTTTTTT; j_call: TRBJ2-2; d_call: -; clone_size: -; v_call: TRBV6-2/TRBV6-3
cdr3_aa: CASRRGENTEAFF; cdr3_nt: TGTGCCAGCAGGAGGGGAGAGAACACTGAAGCTTTCTTT; j_call: TRBJ1-1; d_call: -; clone_size: -; v_call: TRBV21-1
cdr3_aa: CASSLGSVIPKRNYNEQFF; cdr3_nt: TGTGCCAGCAGCTTAGGTTCGGTTATCCCGAAGCGAAACTACAATGAGCAGTTCTTC; j_call: TRBJ2-1; d_call: -; clone_size: few; v_call: TRBV11-2
cdr3_aa: CASRPTSGRGPSYEQYF; cdr3_nt: TGTGCCAGCAGACCGACTAGCGGCAGAGGGCCCTCCTACGAGCAGTACTTC; j_call: TRBJ2-7; d_call: TRBD2; clone_size: -; v_call: TRBV6-6
cdr3_aa: CASSPNMETQYF; cdr3_nt: TGTGCCAGCAGCCCTAATATGGAGACCCAGTACTTC; j_call: TRBJ2-5; d_call: -; clone_size: -; v_call: TRBV3-1
cdr3_aa: CASSPSGLFAIYHTDTQYF; cdr3_nt: TGTGCCAGCAGCCCGAGCGGACTATTTGCCATATATCACACAGATACGCAGTATTTT; j_call: TRBJ2-3; d_call: -; clone_size: -; v_call: TRBV7-9
cdr3_aa: CSVPGGGGGDEQFF; cdr3_nt: TGCAGCGTACCTGGGGGCGGCGGGGGGGATGAGCAGTTCTTC; j_call: TRBJ2-1; d_call: TRBD2; clone_size: few; v_call: TRBV29-1
cdr3_aa: CASSLVGRGSSYNEQFF; cdr3_nt: TGTGCCAGCAGCTTAGTCGGGCGCGGGAGCTCCTACAATGAGCAGTTCTTC; j_call: TRBJ2-1; d_call: TRBD2; clone_size: -; v_call: TRBV11-1
cdr3_aa: CASSGGGSPREKLFF; cdr3_nt: TGTGCCAGCAGCGGGGGGGGGAGCCCCAGGGAAAAACTGTTTTTT; j_call: TRBJ1-4; d_call: -; clone_size: few; v_call: TRBV2